The present TCR beta chain was sequenced within a study of T cells in Graves' hyperthyroidism and ophthalmopathy. Study-level information: Peripheral blood was secured at the point of initial diagnosis, before any treatment. Broader study findings: Among thyroid clonotypes expanded above 0.001, most also appeared in blood.

Germline V gene data show CDR1 as KGHDR and CDR2 as SFDVKD. V was pared by 3 bases and J by 6 bases, with 4 bases between. The CDR3 is made up of 11 amino acids. Thyroid ultrasound, orbital computed tomography, clinical symptoms, and serum thyroxine and TRAb underpinned diagnoses. The authors obtained PBMCs from about 9.5 ml of fresh peripheral blood. TCR beta CDR3 sequences were amplified from RNA transcripts. TCR CDR3 regions were first amplified by RT-PCR with HTBI primers. In TCRdb, the multiplex PCR reads were re-called with MiXCR into one record per CDR3 protein. This repertoire shows hundreds of thousands of distinct CDR3 sequences, roughly a quarter found once; its top ten account for 11%. This clonotype was observed at least ten times. Its target is unknown.

The receptor's source is a woman aged 25 to 39 with Graves' ophthalmopathy. Sequenced input: blood. The chain uses TRBV24-1 and TRBJ1-2, with no clear D. CDR3 loop: CATSDVDGYTF. CDR3 in DNA: TGTGCCACCAGTGATGTCGATGGCTACACCTTC.